This T cell receptor (beta chain) originates from a study of cytomegalovirus exposure and HLA in healthy donors. General observations from the study: Earlier analysis found most TCR beta V segments productive about 87% or about 30% of the time. Some V segments could not be told apart, so they were left out, TRBV6-2 and TRBV6-3 among them. What a later analysis reportedly showed was that an Asian-associated ancestry cluster had fewer N-insertions than the approximately 700-donor mean.

The CDR3 runs 14 residues. Trimming cost V 2 bases and J 10 bases, with 12 bases left between them. Per the germline V gene, CDR1 is MNHEY and CDR2 is SMNVEV (reference sequence). The table lists this clone with a few counts. Its target is not known. It was with 60 Vbeta and 13 Jbeta primers that the PCR ran. Per the original methods: Later, an analysis found 75 million to 90 million unique TCR beta chains, and roughly 9.9 million of these were shared. Profiled with immunoSEQ multiplex PCR; TCRdb holds only in-frame clones, not every one. The DNA was the basis for D and trimming; V, J and clone size are from that table. The sample records just over 65,000 clones, 75% to 90% being singletons.

Sequencing used PBMCs. The chain is built from TRBV27 and TRBJ1-6; D may be TRBD1 (6 bases). The receptor comes from a human donor in good health. CDR3 sequence: CASSLNRAGSPLHF. CDR3 coding DNA: TGTGCCAGCAGTTTAAACAGGGCAGGCTCACCCCTCCACTTT.